A selection of T cell receptor beta chains follows, all from one sample in a study of tumor-infiltrating lymphocytes in localized non-small cell lung cancer. The method was immunoSEQ multiplex PCR; TCRdb's version includes in-frame clones alone and lacks a portion of them. Of some 10,000 clones listed, roughly 63% are singletons. Sequenced input: uninvolved lung tissue not adjacent to the tumor. The receptor set was obtained from a human donor with non-small cell lung cancer. Each CDR3 is given with its conserved first and last residue. Each record gives: V gene, clone size, J gene, D gene, CDR3 DNA, CDR3 protein. A D gene is named only where the DNA matches it firmly. Some rows have no size entry. The others give once, few or many, or a class for an expanded clone.

V gene: TRBV6-5
clone size: few
J gene: TRBJ2-2
D gene: TRBD1
CDR3 DNA: TGTGCCAGCAGACAGGACAGGGCCGGGGAGCTGTTTTTT
CDR3 protein: CASRQDRAGELFF

V gene: TRBV7-2
clone size: few
J gene: TRBJ2-5
D gene: .
CDR3 DNA: TGTGCCAGCAGCTTAACCTTAGAGACCCAGTACTTC
CDR3 protein: CASSLTLETQYF

V gene: TRBV27
clone size: .
J gene: TRBJ1-3
D gene: .
CDR3 DNA: TGTGCCAGCAGTCTTACCAGGGTGAGCTCTGGAAACACCATATATTTT
CDR3 protein: CASSLTRVSSGNTIYF

V gene: TRBV7-2
clone size: .
J gene: TRBJ1-2
D gene: TRBD1
CDR3 DNA: TGTGCCAGCAGTCTAATCTCCCTGACAGGGTCAAGTGGCTACACCTTC
CDR3 protein: CASSLISLTGSSGYTF

V gene: TRBV6-6
clone size: few
J gene: TRBJ2-2
D gene: .
CDR3 DNA: TGTGCCAGCAGGACAGGGAACACCGGGGAGCTGTTTTTT
CDR3 protein: CASRTGNTGELFF

V gene: TRBV6-1
clone size: .
J gene: TRBJ2-7
D gene: TRBD1
CDR3 DNA: TGTGCCAGCAGTGAAAGGACAGGGAATAACTACGAGCAGTACTTC
CDR3 protein: CASSERTGNNYEQYF

V gene: TRBV5-1
clone size: .
J gene: TRBJ2-7
D gene: .
CDR3 DNA: TGCGCCAGCAGCTCATTAGTTGGGGAGCAGTACTTC
CDR3 protein: CASSSLVGEQYF

V gene: TRBV7-2
clone size: .
J gene: TRBJ2-7
D gene: TRBD2
CDR3 DNA: TGTGCCAGCAGCCCGAGACGCAGCGGGACCTACGAGCAGTACTTC
CDR3 protein: CASSPRRSGTYEQYF

V gene: TRBV5-1
clone size: .
J gene: TRBJ1-4
D gene: .
CDR3 DNA: TGCGCCAGCAGCTTGGGGTACAGGGAAGAAAAACTGTTTTTT
CDR3 protein: CASSLGYREEKLFF

V gene: TRBV4-3
clone size: .
J gene: TRBJ1-1
D gene: .
CDR3 DNA: TGCGCCAGCAGCCACGCTGGGGTTCGGGGCGCTGAAGCTTTCTTT
CDR3 protein: CASSHAGVRGAEAFF

V gene: TRBV7-9
clone size: .
J gene: TRBJ2-3
D gene: TRBD2
CDR3 DNA: TGTGCCAGCAGCTTATCAGCGGGGTCCAAGCCAGATACGCAGTATTTT
CDR3 protein: CASSLSAGSKPDTQYF

V gene: TRBV5-8
clone size: .
J gene: TRBJ2-3
D gene: .
CDR3 DNA: TGTGCCAGCAGAGTAGACAGAACTAGCACAGATACGCAGTATTTT
CDR3 protein: CASRVDRTSTDTQYF

V gene: TRBV5-4
clone size: .
J gene: TRBJ2-7
D gene: TRBD2
CDR3 DNA: TGTGCCAGCAGTTCCGGGACTAGCGTCTCCTACGAGCAGTACTTC
CDR3 protein: CASSSGTSVSYEQYF

V gene: TRBV28
clone size: .
J gene: TRBJ1-2
D gene: TRBD1
CDR3 DNA: TGTGCCAGCAGTTACGGGACAGGCACCTATGGCTACACCTTC
CDR3 protein: CASSYGTGTYGYTF

V gene: TRBV4-3
clone size: .
J gene: TRBJ1-6
D gene: TRBD1
CDR3 DNA: TGCGCCAGCAGCGCCAGGGGGGCTGCGGTTGATTCACCCCTCCACTTT
CDR3 protein: CASSARGAAVDSPLHF

V gene: TRBV4-2
clone size: .
J gene: TRBJ2-7
D gene: TRBD1
CDR3 DNA: TGTGCCAGCAGCCAAAGGGACAGGGGGCCTGGTGAGGACGAGCAGTACTTC
CDR3 protein: CASSQRDRGPGEDEQYF

V gene: TRBV7-2
clone size: .
J gene: TRBJ2-1
D gene: .
CDR3 DNA: TGTGCCAGCAGCTCGTTAAATGAGCAGTTCTTC
CDR3 protein: CASSSLNEQFF

V gene: TRBV27
clone size: few
J gene: TRBJ2-1
D gene: .
CDR3 DNA: TGTGCCAGCAGTTTATCTGCACCCCAGGGGAATGAGCAGTTCTTC
CDR3 protein: CASSLSAPQGNEQFF

V gene: TRBV4-2
clone size: .
J gene: TRBJ2-3
D gene: .
CDR3 DNA: TGTGCCAGCAGCGAGCGTTCGGAGGGGGGGCTGGATACGCAGTATTTT
CDR3 protein: CASSERSEGGLDTQYF

V gene: TRBV29-1
clone size: once
J gene: TRBJ1-2
D gene: .
CDR3 DNA: TGCAGCGTTGAGGGGGCAGCCTATGGCTACACCTTC
CDR3 protein: CSVEGAAYGYTF

V gene: TRBV9
clone size: once
J gene: TRBJ2-4
D gene: .
CDR3 DNA: TGTGCCAGCAGCCCGCGGGACTTTAAAAACATTCAGTACTTC
CDR3 protein: CASSPRDFKNIQYF

V gene: TRBV6-1
clone size: .
J gene: TRBJ2-6
D gene: .
CDR3 DNA: TGTGCCAGCAGTGACCACGTTTCGGGTGGGGCCAACGTCCTGACTTTC
CDR3 protein: CASSDHVSGGANVLTF

V gene: TRBV19
clone size: once
J gene: TRBJ1-5
D gene: .
CDR3 DNA: TGTGCCAGTAGTCCGAGGACAGCTTATAGCAATCAGCCCCAGCATTTT
CDR3 protein: CASSPRTAYSNQPQHF

V gene: TRBV6-5
clone size: .
J gene: TRBJ1-4
D gene: .
CDR3 DNA: TGTGCCAGCAGTTACGGAGACTGGTCTAATGAAAAACTGTTTTTT
CDR3 protein: CASSYGDWSNEKLFF

V gene: TRBV28
clone size: once
J gene: TRBJ2-7
D gene: TRBD2
CDR3 DNA: TGTGCCAGCAGGCTCGTAGCGGGGGTGGAAAACGAGCAGTACTTC
CDR3 protein: CASRLVAGVENEQYF

V gene: TRBV6-6
clone size: .
J gene: TRBJ2-3
D gene: .
CDR3 DNA: TGTGCCAGCAGTTACCCCAACACAGATACGCAGTATTTT
CDR3 protein: CASSYPNTDTQYF